Listed below are T cell receptor beta chains from one sample, sequenced in a study of STAT5B mutations in CD4+ large granular lymphocyte leukemia. Repertoires were generated with immunoSEQ multiplex PCR, while TCRdb's copy carries only in-frame clones and drops some. The sample carries about 33,000 clones, roughly 80% recorded once. Sequencing was done on a sample of CD4+ T cells from blood buffy coats. The receptors come from a human donor in good health. CDR3s include the opening cysteine and the closing phenylalanine or tryptophan. A D gene is named only where the DNA matches it firmly. The size entry is marked missing in some rows and otherwise reads once, few, many or a size class.

clone size: .; V gene: TRBV6-1; D gene: .; J gene: TRBJ1-3; CDR3 protein: CASSSALYSGNTIYF; CDR3 DNA: TGTGCCAGCAGTTCCGCTCTATACTCTGGAAACACCATATATTTT
clone size: .; V gene: TRBV6-1; D gene: .; J gene: TRBJ2-3; CDR3 protein: CASSGGSLPGTDTQYF; CDR3 DNA: TGTGCCAGCAGTGGGGGCTCGCTCCCCGGCACAGATACGCAGTATTTT
clone size: once; V gene: TRBV9; D gene: .; J gene: TRBJ2-3; CDR3 protein: CASSVGTDYSTDTQYF; CDR3 DNA: TGTGCCAGCAGCGTAGGTACAGATTATTCCACAGATACGCAGTATTTT
clone size: .; V gene: TRBV5-8; D gene: TRBD1; J gene: TRBJ2-1; CDR3 protein: CASSTGQGINNEQFF; CDR3 DNA: TGTGCCAGCAGCACGGGACAGGGGATAAACAATGAGCAGTTCTTC
clone size: .; V gene: TRBV30; D gene: TRBD2; J gene: TRBJ2-2; CDR3 protein: CAWTWGGKGGGELFF; CDR3 DNA: TGTGCCTGGACGTGGGGGGGTAAAGGTGGCGGGGAGCTGTTTTTT
clone size: .; V gene: TRBV7-8; D gene: TRBD1; J gene: TRBJ1-5; CDR3 protein: CASSLSGGVNSNQPQHF; CDR3 DNA: TGTGCCAGCAGCTTGTCAGGGGGCGTCAATAGCAATCAGCCCCAGCATTTT
clone size: once; V gene: TRBV7-9; D gene: .; J gene: TRBJ1-6; CDR3 protein: CASSEVGLNSPLHF; CDR3 DNA: TGTGCCAGCAGCGAGGTGGGGTTGAATTCACCCCTCCACTTT
clone size: few; V gene: TRBV18; D gene: .; J gene: TRBJ2-7; CDR3 protein: CASSKRDFVTYEQYF; CDR3 DNA: TGTGCCAGCTCAAAGAGAGACTTCGTGACCTACGAGCAGTACTTC
clone size: medium-sized; V gene: TRBV4-2; D gene: .; J gene: TRBJ2-7; CDR3 protein: CASSRTATYEQYF; CDR3 DNA: TGTGCCAGCAGCCGGACAGCAACCTACGAGCAGTACTTC
clone size: once; V gene: TRBV15; D gene: TRBD2; J gene: TRBJ2-1; CDR3 protein: CATSRETSGSHNEQFF; CDR3 DNA: TGTGCCACCAGCAGAGAGACTAGCGGGAGTCACAATGAGCAGTTCTTC
clone size: few; V gene: TRBV7-9; D gene: .; J gene: TRBJ1-1; CDR3 protein: CASSFSWRAYTEAFF; CDR3 DNA: TGTGCCAGCAGCTTCTCCTGGCGGGCTTACACTGAAGCTTTCTTT
clone size: .; V gene: TRBV27; D gene: .; J gene: TRBJ2-5; CDR3 protein: CASSFLDRQETQYF; CDR3 DNA: TGTGCCAGCAGTTTTTTGGACAGACAAGAGACCCAGTACTTC
clone size: .; V gene: TRBV30; D gene: .; J gene: TRBJ1-5; CDR3 protein: CAWSDSQVGKPQHF; CDR3 DNA: TGTGCCTGGAGTGATTCGCAGGTTGGAAAGCCCCAGCATTTT
clone size: .; V gene: TRBV27; D gene: .; J gene: TRBJ1-1; CDR3 protein: CASYQLPRTEAFF; CDR3 DNA: TGTGCCAGCTACCAGTTGCCAAGGACTGAAGCTTTCTTT
clone size: .; V gene: TRBV5-1; D gene: TRBD1; J gene: TRBJ2-2; CDR3 protein: CASSRQGLGTGELFF; CDR3 DNA: TGCGCCAGCAGCCGACAGGGTTTGGGTACCGGGGAGCTGTTTTTT
clone size: .; V gene: TRBV4-1; D gene: .; J gene: TRBJ2-1; CDR3 protein: CASSQDGAGENLRQFF; CDR3 DNA: TGCGCCAGCAGCCAAGATGGGGCAGGGGAGAATCTAAGGCAGTTCTTC
clone size: once; V gene: TRBV19; D gene: .; J gene: TRBJ2-2; CDR3 protein: CASKGRTSNTGELFF; CDR3 DNA: TGTGCCAGTAAGGGGCGGACATCGAACACCGGGGAGCTGTTTTTT
clone size: .; V gene: TRBV29-1; D gene: .; J gene: TRBJ1-3; CDR3 protein: CSAEGARGSSGNTIYF; CDR3 DNA: TGCAGCGCCGAGGGTGCGCGGGGAAGCTCTGGAAACACCATATATTTT
clone size: .; V gene: TRBV7-3; D gene: .; J gene: TRBJ1-1; CDR3 protein: CASSLWGNTEAFF; CDR3 DNA: TGTGCCAGCAGCTTATGGGGAAACACTGAAGCTTTCTTT
clone size: .; V gene: TRBV6-6; D gene: .; J gene: TRBJ1-1; CDR3 protein: CASNLNMNTEAFF; CDR3 DNA: TGTGCCAGCAATTTAAACATGAACACTGAAGCTTTCTTT
clone size: .; V gene: TRBV5-5; D gene: .; J gene: TRBJ2-7; CDR3 protein: CASSLRLGSYEQYF; CDR3 DNA: TGTGCCAGCAGCTTAAGGCTGGGTAGCTACGAGCAGTACTTC
clone size: .; V gene: TRBV25-1; D gene: .; J gene: TRBJ1-6; CDR3 protein: CASSEEAAGGSPLHF; CDR3 DNA: TGTGCCAGCAGTGAAGAGGCGGCCGGGGGGTCACCCCTCCACTTT
clone size: .; V gene: TRBV5-6; D gene: TRBD1; J gene: TRBJ1-6; CDR3 protein: CASSPGGQGNSPLHF; CDR3 DNA: TGTGCCAGCAGCCCGGGGGGACAGGGGAATTCACCCCTCCACTTT
clone size: .; V gene: TRBV6-5; D gene: .; J gene: TRBJ2-2; CDR3 protein: CASSLVGTGELFF; CDR3 DNA: TGTGCCAGCAGCCTTGTCGGTACCGGGGAGCTGTTTTTT
clone size: .; V gene: TRBV20-1; D gene: .; J gene: TRBJ1-1; CDR3 protein: CSGRVTEAFF; CDR3 DNA: TGCAGTGGAAGGGTTACTGAAGCTTTCTTT
clone size: .; V gene: TRBV7-6; D gene: .; J gene: TRBJ2-3; CDR3 protein: CASSLVRQDTQYF; CDR3 DNA: TGTGCCAGCAGCTTAGTACGTCAAGATACGCAGTATTTT
clone size: .; V gene: TRBV9; D gene: .; J gene: TRBJ2-7; CDR3 protein: CASSVAEGAFYEQYF; CDR3 DNA: TGTGCCAGCAGCGTAGCAGAAGGGGCGTTCTACGAGCAGTACTTC
clone size: .; V gene: TRBV4-3; D gene: .; J gene: TRBJ2-4; CDR3 protein: CASSAHRVAKNIQYF; CDR3 DNA: TGCGCCAGCAGCGCCCACAGGGTGGCCAAAAACATTCAGTACTTC
clone size: .; V gene: TRBV19; D gene: .; J gene: TRBJ1-2; CDR3 protein: CASSSRGLVGGYTF; CDR3 DNA: TGTGCCAGTAGTAGCAGAGGGCTTGTCGGGGGCTACACCTTC
clone size: few; V gene: TRBV27; D gene: .; J gene: TRBJ1-4; CDR3 protein: CASRRLITGEKLFF; CDR3 DNA: TGTGCCAGCAGGCGACTTATTACGGGTGAAAAACTGTTTTTT
clone size: .; V gene: TRBV27; D gene: .; J gene: TRBJ1-1; CDR3 protein: CASSFNPNTEAFF; CDR3 DNA: TGTGCCAGCAGTTTTAACCCGAACACTGAAGCTTTCTTT
clone size: .; V gene: TRBV30; D gene: TRBD1; J gene: TRBJ2-7; CDR3 protein: CAWAKTGVTYEQYF; CDR3 DNA: TGTGCCTGGGCCAAGACAGGGGTTACCTACGAGCAGTACTTC
clone size: .; V gene: TRBV11-2; D gene: .; J gene: TRBJ2-7; CDR3 protein: CASSLPAIAKQYF; CDR3 DNA: TGTGCCAGCAGCTTACCGGCCATTGCCAAGCAGTACTTC
clone size: .; V gene: TRBV10-3; D gene: .; J gene: TRBJ2-7; CDR3 protein: CATRGGADEQYF; CDR3 DNA: TGTGCCACCAGAGGAGGGGCGGACGAGCAGTACTTC
clone size: .; V gene: TRBV7-2; D gene: TRBD2; J gene: TRBJ2-2; CDR3 protein: CASSARLAGITGELFF; CDR3 DNA: TGTGCCAGCAGCGCTAGACTAGCGGGAATTACCGGGGAGCTGTTTTTT
clone size: .; V gene: TRBV18; D gene: .; J gene: TRBJ1-5; CDR3 protein: CASSPGGADNQPQHF; CDR3 DNA: TGTGCCAGCTCACCGGGGGGGGCGGACAATCAGCCCCAGCATTTT
clone size: .; V gene: TRBV11-3; D gene: TRBD2; J gene: TRBJ2-5; CDR3 protein: CASSGAGGETQYF; CDR3 DNA: TGTGCCAGCAGCGGAGCGGGAGGGGAGACCCAGTACTTC
clone size: .; V gene: TRBV5-4; D gene: .; J gene: TRBJ2-3; CDR3 protein: CASSLSRGPTDTQYF; CDR3 DNA: TGTGCCAGCAGCTTGAGTCGGGGACCCACAGATACGCAGTATTTT
clone size: .; V gene: TRBV27; D gene: .; J gene: TRBJ2-2; CDR3 protein: CASSPKAYNTGELFF; CDR3 DNA: TGTGCCAGCAGTCCAAAGGCGTACAACACCGGGGAGCTGTTTTTT
clone size: .; V gene: TRBV18; D gene: .; J gene: TRBJ1-2; CDR3 protein: CASSLGPYGDYGYTF; CDR3 DNA: TGTGCCAGCTCCCTCGGACCCTACGGAGACTATGGCTACACCTTC
clone size: .; V gene: TRBV5-6; D gene: .; J gene: TRBJ2-2; CDR3 protein: CASSSKSANTGELFF; CDR3 DNA: TGTGCCAGCAGCTCCAAGAGCGCGAACACCGGGGAGCTGTTTTTT
clone size: .; V gene: TRBV27; D gene: .; J gene: TRBJ1-2; CDR3 protein: CASSLVKGYGYTF; CDR3 DNA: TGTGCCAGCAGTTTAGTAAAGGGCTATGGCTACACCTTC
clone size: .; V gene: TRBV5-4; D gene: TRBD2; J gene: TRBJ2-1; CDR3 protein: CAGGLAGVNEQFF; CDR3 DNA: TGTGCCGGGGGACTAGCGGGAGTTAATGAGCAGTTCTTC
clone size: .; V gene: TRBV10-3; D gene: .; J gene: TRBJ2-6; CDR3 protein: CAISESSDSGANVLTF; CDR3 DNA: TGTGCCATCAGTGAGTCGAGTGACTCTGGGGCCAACGTCCTGACTTTC
clone size: once; V gene: TRBV27; D gene: TRBD1; J gene: TRBJ2-7; CDR3 protein: CASSLYGTGPYEQYF; CDR3 DNA: TGTGCCAGCAGTTTATATGGGACAGGGCCCTACGAGCAGTACTTC
clone size: few; V gene: TRBV6-6; D gene: TRBD2; J gene: TRBJ2-7; CDR3 protein: CASSDSGRADEQYF; CDR3 DNA: TGTGCCAGCAGTGATAGCGGGAGGGCCGACGAGCAGTACTTC
clone size: .; V gene: TRBV27; D gene: TRBD1; J gene: TRBJ1-2; CDR3 protein: CASSPTTGALYGYTF; CDR3 DNA: TGTGCCAGCAGTCCTACTACAGGGGCGCTTTATGGCTACACCTTC
clone size: .; V gene: TRBV27; D gene: TRBD2; J gene: TRBJ2-5; CDR3 protein: CASSLFGLGTETQYF; CDR3 DNA: TGTGCCAGCAGTTTATTTGGACTAGGTACAGAGACCCAGTACTTC
clone size: .; V gene: TRBV27; D gene: TRBD2; J gene: TRBJ2-7; CDR3 protein: CASSVTSVGAFEQYF; CDR3 DNA: TGTGCCAGCAGTGTGACTAGCGTGGGCGCGTTCGAGCAGTACTTC
clone size: .; V gene: TRBV5-1; D gene: TRBD2; J gene: TRBJ2-5; CDR3 protein: CASSLKLAGAGRETQYF; CDR3 DNA: TGCGCCAGCAGCTTGAAACTAGCGGGAGCGGGGCGAGAGACCCAGTACTTC
clone size: .; V gene: TRBV28; D gene: .; J gene: TRBJ1-1; CDR3 protein: CASSYPQQAVHAFF; CDR3 DNA: TGTGCCAGCAGTTATCCTCAACAGGCAGTACACGCTTTCTTT